Included here is one T cell receptor (beta chain) sequence, with context. This clone was seen a few times. This clone's antigen is unknown. Base qualities are missing; no much larger clone stands one base away. Participants in the prospective study were enrolled through a virtual design, were aged roughly 18 to 100 years, and lived in about 25 United States geographic areas. In the prospective study, cohorts were assigned on the basis of participant-reported clinical history obtained from a screening survey and a study questionnaire. ImmuneRACE Cohort 3 recovered participants were defined by two consecutive negative NP/OP PCR tests, healthcare professional clearance, or symptom resolution. In the prospective study, mobile phlebotomists collected whole blood, serum and a nasopharyngeal or oropharyngeal swab from each participant. Prospective study participants could optionally give additional blood draws and questionnaires over an approximately 2-month period. Blood samples from the prospective study were shipped frozen or at room temperature prior to DNA extraction.

This entry is derived from a study of blood T cell repertoires in COVID-19 (dated by TCRdb to the early 2020s). About the full investigation: Samples covering the acute and convalescent phases of COVID-19 were provided by collaborators in the United States, Italy and Spain. The material from the prospective study consisted of cDNA or gDNA derived from T cells, B-cell-depleted T cells, or PBMCs. The dataset comprised deeply sampled blood TCRbeta repertoires from subjects exposed to, actively infected with, or recovered from COVID-19. The repertoires were made available in a free public database intended to serve as a resource for research on the immune response to SARS-CoV-2. Samples were obtained from the ongoing ImmuneRACE study (first 160 participants) and from over 1,000 subjects provided by 6 global collaborators. A de-identified subject ID, COVID-19 status, age in years and sex were almost always included in the sample metadata. Where available, HLA class I and class II types were obtained from metadata supplied by the sample provider rather than from assay-based typing.

What the work shows at the level of the full study, not this receptor alone: How much clinical and demographic metadata was included differed by source and by participant, and the metadata was provided uncurated.

TCRbeta CDR3 regions were amplified from genomic DNA using the immunoSEQ Assay, a bias-controlled multiplex PCR. The original methods were these. Nucleated cell counts per sample were estimated from amplification of reference gene primers within the assay. Sequence reads were collapsed and filtered to measure the absolute abundance of every unique TCRbeta CDR3 rearrangement. Productive Simpson clonality was computed per sample as the square root of Simpson's diversity index over productive rearrangements. Entries here come from immuneACCESS through TCRdb and include only in-frame sequences with V and J called. Some clones fail to appear in such tables; in the studies checked, an unresolved V gene covers under half of the shortfall, and the cause of the remainder is unknown. The V and J calls and clone size are taken from that table; D and trimming were inferred from the DNA. The table for this sample lists around 450,000 clones; about 90% of them were counted only once. Approximately 0.55% of the sample is taken by the ten largest.

V is reduced by 6 bases and J by 11 bases, leaving a spacing of 13 bases between them. Via the germline V gene, CDR1 is MDHEN and CDR2 SYDVKM. The CDR3, cysteine through phenylalanine, is 11 amino acids long. The read is trimmed to its CDR3 DNA, 33 bases read in frame from base 1. The chain links TRBV28 with TRBJ1-1; confidence is insufficient to name the D gene. The sequence derives from a man younger than 35 who had recovered from COVID-19. What was sequenced was PBMCs or T cells enriched from blood (not recorded which). The CDR3 is CASSSDPRAFF. The DNA reads TGTGCCAGCAGCTCCGACCCGAGGGCTTTCTTT.